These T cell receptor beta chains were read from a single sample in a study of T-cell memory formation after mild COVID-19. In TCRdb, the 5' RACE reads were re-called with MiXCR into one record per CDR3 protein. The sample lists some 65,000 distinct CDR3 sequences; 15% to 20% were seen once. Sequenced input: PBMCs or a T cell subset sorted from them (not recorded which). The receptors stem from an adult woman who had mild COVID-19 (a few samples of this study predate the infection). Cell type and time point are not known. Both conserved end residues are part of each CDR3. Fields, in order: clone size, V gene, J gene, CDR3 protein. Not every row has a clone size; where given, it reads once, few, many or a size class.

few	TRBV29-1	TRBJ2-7	CSVEDELETGHYEQYF
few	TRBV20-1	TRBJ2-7	CSAQGMSSYEQYF
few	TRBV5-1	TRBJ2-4	CASSADLAKNIQYF
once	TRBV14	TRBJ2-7	CASTASQYF
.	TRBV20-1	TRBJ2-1	CSIPDSSSYNEQFF
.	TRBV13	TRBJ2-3	CASSRRRDLKTDTQYF
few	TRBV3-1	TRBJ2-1	CASSQGQSGPYNEQFF
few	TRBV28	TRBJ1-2	CASSSQGVSKVSYGYTF
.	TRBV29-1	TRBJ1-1	CSGTANTEAFF
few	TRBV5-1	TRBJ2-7	CASKTWAGGPSSYEQYF
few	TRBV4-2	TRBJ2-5	CASSQAGGQYQETQYF
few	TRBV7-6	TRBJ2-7	CASSLERGGVHEQYF
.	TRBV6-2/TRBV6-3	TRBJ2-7	CASSYGNLAYEQYF
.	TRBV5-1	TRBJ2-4	CASSSGQGLNIQYF
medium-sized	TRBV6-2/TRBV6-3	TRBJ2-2	CASSYPTGGSTGELFF
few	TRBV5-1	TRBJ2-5	CASSLVSLQETQYF
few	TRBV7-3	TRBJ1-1	CASSYGQNTEAFF